This TCR beta chain was sequenced in a study of blood T cell repertoires in COVID-19. The assay was immunoSEQ multiplex PCR, and TCRdb's table has in-frame clones only and misses some. The profile shows 380,000 or so clones, around 87% of them singletons. The sample was PBMCs or T cells enriched from blood (not recorded which). The sequence was obtained from a man aged 30 to 39 who had recovered from COVID-19.

The CDR3 nucleotides are TGTGCCAGCAGTCGGGACAGGGGGCATGGCTACACCTTC. Amino acid sequence: CASSRDRGHGYTF. This chain connects TRBV6-5 to TRBJ1-2, with TRBD1 matching over 12 bases. Trimming cost V 5 bases and J 6 bases; bases outside gene matches: 1. The CDR3 contains 13 residues. Per the germline V gene, CDR1 is MNHEY and CDR2 is SVGAGI.